What follows are 3 T cell receptor beta chains derived from one specimen sequenced in a study of blood T cell repertoires in COVID-19. Here immunoSEQ multiplex PCR was the method, and the copy in TCRdb shows in-frame clones only, minus some. The table shows about 200,000 clones, with about 82% occurring only once. Sequencing was carried out using peripheral blood. Receptors originate from an elderly woman with acute or convalescent COVID-19.

This sequence joins TRBV9 and TRBJ1-6, with 9 bases that match TRBD1. The junction had 4 bases not matched to a gene; V was cut back by 4 bases and J by 2 bases. This CDR3 comprises 16 residues. Germline V gene lookup returns CDR1 SGDLS and CDR2 YYNGEE. This CDR3 reads CASSRDREAYNSPLHF. CDR3 in DNA: TGTGCCAGCAGCCGGGACAGGGAGGCCTATAATTCACCCCTCCACTTT. The full variable domain, completed using reference TRBV9 and TRBJ1-6, is DSGVTQTPKHLITATGQRVTLRCSPRSGDLSVYWYQQSLDQGLQFLIQYYNGEERAKGNILERFSAQQFPDLHSELNLSSLELGDSALYFCASSRDREAYNSPLHFGNGTRLTVT.

V gene TRBV3-1 (or the pseudogene TRBV3-2) combines with J gene TRBJ1-6; D uncertain. CDR1 and CDR2 from the germline V gene are LGHDT and YNNKEL (reference sequence). V lost 4 bases, J lost 10 bases, and 20 bases lay in between. CDR3 length: 16 amino acids. DNA of the CDR3: TGTGCCAGCAGCCCGACTCGGGGTATTACCGACTCACCCCTCCACTTT. Amino acid sequence: CASSPTRGITDSPLHF.

This CDR3 is CSASSLAGGRRDTQYF. The CDR3 DNA sequence: TGCAGTGCTAGTAGTCTAGCGGGAGGGCGGAGAGATACGCAGTATTTT. The rearrangement uses TRBV20-1 and TRBJ2-3; 12 nucleotides agree with TRBD2. Germline lookup yields CDR1 DFQATT and CDR2 SNEGSKA (reference sequence). With V trimmed by 3 bases and J by 5 bases, 9 bases remained unmatched. The CDR3 runs 16 residues.